This T cell receptor (beta chain) emerged from a study of T cells in Graves' hyperthyroidism and ophthalmopathy. RNA transcripts were the template for amplifying TCR beta CDR3 regions. Researchers ran a first-round RT-PCR on the TCR CDR3 using the HTBI primer set. A single record per CDR3 protein comes from TCRdb applying MiXCR to the multiplex PCR reads. Among approximately 250,000 distinct CDR3 sequences listed, roughly a quarter were seen once. This CDR3 has 14 residues. The V end was cut by 6 bases, the J end by 9 bases, with 20 bases between. The sample consisted of blood. The V and J genes are TRBV12-3 or TRBV12-4 and TRBJ2-5; D may be TRBD1 or TRBD2 (6 bases each). The TCR comes from a woman aged 40 to 50 with Graves' ophthalmopathy. CDR3 nucleotide sequence: TGTGCCAGCAGGGGAAACAGGGTATGGGGGGCCCAGTACTTC. Amino acid sequence: CASRGNRVWGAQYF.